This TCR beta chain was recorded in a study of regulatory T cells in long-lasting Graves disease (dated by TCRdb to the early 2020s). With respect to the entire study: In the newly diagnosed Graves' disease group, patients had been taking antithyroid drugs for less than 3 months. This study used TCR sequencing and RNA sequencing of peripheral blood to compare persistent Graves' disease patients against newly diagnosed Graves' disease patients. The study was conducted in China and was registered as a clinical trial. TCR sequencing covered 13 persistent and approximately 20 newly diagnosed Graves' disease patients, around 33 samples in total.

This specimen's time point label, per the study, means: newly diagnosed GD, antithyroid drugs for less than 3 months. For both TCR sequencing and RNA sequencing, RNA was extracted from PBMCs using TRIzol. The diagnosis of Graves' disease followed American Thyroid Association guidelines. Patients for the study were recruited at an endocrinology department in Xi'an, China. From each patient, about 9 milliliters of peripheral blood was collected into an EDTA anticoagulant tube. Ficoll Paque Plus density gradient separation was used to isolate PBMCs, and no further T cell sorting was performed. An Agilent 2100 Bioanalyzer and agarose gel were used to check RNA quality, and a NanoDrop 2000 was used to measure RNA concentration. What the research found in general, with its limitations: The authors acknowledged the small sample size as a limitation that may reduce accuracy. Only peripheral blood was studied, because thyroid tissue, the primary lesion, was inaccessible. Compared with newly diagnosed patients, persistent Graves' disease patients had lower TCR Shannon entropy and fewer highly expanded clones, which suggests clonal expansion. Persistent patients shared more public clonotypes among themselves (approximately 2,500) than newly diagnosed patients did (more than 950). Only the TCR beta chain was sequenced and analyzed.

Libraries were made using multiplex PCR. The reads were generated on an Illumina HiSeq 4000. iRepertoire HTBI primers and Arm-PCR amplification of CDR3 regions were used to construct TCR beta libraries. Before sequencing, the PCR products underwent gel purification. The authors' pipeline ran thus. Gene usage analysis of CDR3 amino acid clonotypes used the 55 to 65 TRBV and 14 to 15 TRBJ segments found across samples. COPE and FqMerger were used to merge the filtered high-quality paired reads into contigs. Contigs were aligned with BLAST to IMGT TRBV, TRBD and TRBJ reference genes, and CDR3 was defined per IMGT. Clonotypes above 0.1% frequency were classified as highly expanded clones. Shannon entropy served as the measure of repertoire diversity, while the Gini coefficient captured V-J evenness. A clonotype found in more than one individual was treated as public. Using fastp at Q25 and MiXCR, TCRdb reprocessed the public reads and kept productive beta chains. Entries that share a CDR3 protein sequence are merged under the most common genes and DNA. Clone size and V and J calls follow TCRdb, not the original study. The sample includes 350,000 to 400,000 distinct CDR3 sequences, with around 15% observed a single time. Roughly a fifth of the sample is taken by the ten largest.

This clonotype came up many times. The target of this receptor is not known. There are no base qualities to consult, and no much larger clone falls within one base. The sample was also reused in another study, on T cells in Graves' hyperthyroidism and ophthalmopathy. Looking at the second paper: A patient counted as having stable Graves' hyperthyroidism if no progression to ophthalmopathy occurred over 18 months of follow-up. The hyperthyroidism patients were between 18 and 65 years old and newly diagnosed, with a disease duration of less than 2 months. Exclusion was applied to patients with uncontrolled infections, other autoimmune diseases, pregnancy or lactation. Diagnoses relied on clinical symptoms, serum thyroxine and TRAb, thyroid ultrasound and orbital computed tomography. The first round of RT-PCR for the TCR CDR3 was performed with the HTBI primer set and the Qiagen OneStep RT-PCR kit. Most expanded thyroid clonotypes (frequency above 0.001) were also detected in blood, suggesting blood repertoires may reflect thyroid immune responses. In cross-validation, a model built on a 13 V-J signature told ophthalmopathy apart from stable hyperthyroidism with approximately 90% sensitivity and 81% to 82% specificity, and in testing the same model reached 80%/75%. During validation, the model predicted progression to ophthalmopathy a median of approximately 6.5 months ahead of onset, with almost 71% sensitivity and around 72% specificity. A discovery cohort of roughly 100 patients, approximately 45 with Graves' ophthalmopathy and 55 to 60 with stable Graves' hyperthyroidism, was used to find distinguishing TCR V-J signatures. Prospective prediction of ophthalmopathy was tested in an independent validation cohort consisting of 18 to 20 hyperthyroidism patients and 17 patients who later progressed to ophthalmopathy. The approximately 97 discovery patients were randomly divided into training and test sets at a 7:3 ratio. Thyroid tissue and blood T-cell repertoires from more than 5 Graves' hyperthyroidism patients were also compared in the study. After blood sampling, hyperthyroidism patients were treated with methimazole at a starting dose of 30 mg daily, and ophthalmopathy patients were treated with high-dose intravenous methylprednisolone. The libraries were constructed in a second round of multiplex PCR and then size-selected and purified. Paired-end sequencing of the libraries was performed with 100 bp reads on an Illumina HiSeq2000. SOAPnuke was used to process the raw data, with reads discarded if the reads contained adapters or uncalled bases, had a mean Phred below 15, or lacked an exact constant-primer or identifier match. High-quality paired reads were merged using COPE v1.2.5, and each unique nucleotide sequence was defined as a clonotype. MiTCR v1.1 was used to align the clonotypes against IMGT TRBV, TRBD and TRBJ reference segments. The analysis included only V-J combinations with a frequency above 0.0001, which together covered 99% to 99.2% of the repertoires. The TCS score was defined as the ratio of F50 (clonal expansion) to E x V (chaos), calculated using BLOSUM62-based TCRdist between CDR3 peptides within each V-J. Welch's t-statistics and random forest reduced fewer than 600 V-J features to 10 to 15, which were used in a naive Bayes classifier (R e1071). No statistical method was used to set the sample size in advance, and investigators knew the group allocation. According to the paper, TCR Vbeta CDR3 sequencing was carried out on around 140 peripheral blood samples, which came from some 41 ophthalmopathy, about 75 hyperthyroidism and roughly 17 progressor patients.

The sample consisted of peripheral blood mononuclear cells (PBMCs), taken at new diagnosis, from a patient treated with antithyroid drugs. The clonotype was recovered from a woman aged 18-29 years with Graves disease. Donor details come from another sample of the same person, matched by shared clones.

CDR3 sequence: CASSQDGLGKYNEQFF. The DNA reads as follows: TGTGCCAGCAGCCAAGATGGCCTAGGGAAGTACAATGAGCAGTTCTTC. This sequence uses TRBV3-1 and TRBJ2-1, with the D gene not confidently named. V and J are truncated by 0 bases and 4 bases respectively, leaving an intervening sequence of 13 bases. The CDR1 and CDR2 encoded by the germline V gene (reference sequence) are LGHDT and YNNKEL. The CDR3 spans 16 residues, from the cysteine through the phenylalanine. Just CDR3 DNA is preserved here, 48 bases in frame from base 1.